Sequencing of this T cell receptor beta chain was carried out in a study of tumor and adjacent non-tumor tissue in lung cancer listed by TCRdb under 2018. At the level of the whole study: The cohort included about a dozen adenocarcinoma, 2 squamous cell carcinoma and 1 small cell lung cancer patients. Ages among the approximately 15 patients ranged from roughly 31 to 80 years, there were approximately 10 men and 5 women, and disease was at TNM stage I to III. In total, sequencing yielded approximately 130,000,000 productive TCRbeta reads, which works out to an average of around 4.2 million reads per sample. Using bulk TCRbeta repertoires from roughly 14 lung cancer patients, the study set lung tumor tissue side by side with matched distant non-tumor lung tissue. Some 31 paired specimens, one tumor and one normal lung sample per patient, were profiled by TCRbeta CDR3 sequencing. General study outcomes and caveats: Tumor tissue showed significantly greater TCR diversity (inverse Simpson) than normal lung tissue (431.37 vs 166.20, P = 0.0075, Mann-Whitney U test). TCR diversity was significantly higher in younger patients, and higher tumor TCR diversity was associated with shorter overall and disease-free survival. Because peripheral blood was not sequenced, blood TCRbeta repertoires in the lung cancer patients of the study were not examined. Neither the sequencing platform nor unique molecular identifiers are mentioned in the methods. A significantly larger cumulative share of the repertoire was made up by the top 100 clones in normal lung than in tumor tissue. The cohort had only around 14 patients, and the authors noted that larger samples and more detailed clinical data are needed.

As encoded in the germline V gene, CDR1 is SGHAT while CDR2 is FQNNGV. The CDR3 spans 15 residues, counting both ends. Only the CDR3 part of the read is kept: 45 bases, read in frame from the first base. The junction shows trimming of 5 bases on V and 3 bases on J, plus 17 bases between the germline ends. Preparation of the library involved multiplex PCR. TCRdb lists the instrument as Illumina HiSeq 2500. TCRbeta libraries were constructed through three rounds of nested PCR with primers (Table S4) according to protocols adapted from ARM-PCR. Before sequencing, PCR products of 200-500 bp were cut from the gel and purified using the QIAquick gel extraction kit. In the paper's pipeline: Trimmomatic was used to clean the reads, FLASH merged the cleaned reads into complete CDR3 sequences, and MiTCR assigned the sequences to V(D)J germline segments. Clonal diversity was computed as the inverse Simpson's index with VDJtools. A read counted as productive if the sequence was in-frame and lacked a premature stop codon. Clones were called with MiXCR by TCRdb after fastp trimmed the public reads at Q25, and only in-frame beta chains were retained. Entries that share a CDR3 protein sequence are merged under the most common genes and DNA. The V and J calls were not made by the authors but by TCRdb's processing. For this sample the table gives 90,000 or so distinct CDR3 sequences, of which 61% were detected only once. The ten largest clones add up to roughly 15% of the sample.

RNA was isolated from bulk, unsorted tissue, and RNA quality was assessed with a NanoDrop ND-1000 and an Agilent 2100. All donors had newly diagnosed lung cancer, had not received prior chemotherapy, and were admitted for thoracic surgery in China between August and November 2014. Patients with previous radiotherapy or chemotherapy, or with another concurrent cancer, were excluded from the study. Surgical tissue pieces of roughly 1-2 cm3 were preserved in RNAlater solution and stored at -80 °C until use. The table lists this clonotype with a count of one. Its antigen target is currently unknown. Since the CDR3 does not end with the conserved phenylalanine or tryptophan, this likely comes from a read error.

Sequenced input: lung tumor tissue. The receptor was derived from a man between 65 and 85 years old with non-small cell lung cancer. This sequence uses TRBV11-2 and TRBJ2-7, with the D assignment possibly TRBD1 or TRBD2, given 5 matching bases for each. The CDR3 loop reads CASSLSIGGFYEQYL. The DNA sequence is as follows: TGTGCCAGCAGCCTCTCCATTGGGGGTTTCTACGAGCAGTACCTC.